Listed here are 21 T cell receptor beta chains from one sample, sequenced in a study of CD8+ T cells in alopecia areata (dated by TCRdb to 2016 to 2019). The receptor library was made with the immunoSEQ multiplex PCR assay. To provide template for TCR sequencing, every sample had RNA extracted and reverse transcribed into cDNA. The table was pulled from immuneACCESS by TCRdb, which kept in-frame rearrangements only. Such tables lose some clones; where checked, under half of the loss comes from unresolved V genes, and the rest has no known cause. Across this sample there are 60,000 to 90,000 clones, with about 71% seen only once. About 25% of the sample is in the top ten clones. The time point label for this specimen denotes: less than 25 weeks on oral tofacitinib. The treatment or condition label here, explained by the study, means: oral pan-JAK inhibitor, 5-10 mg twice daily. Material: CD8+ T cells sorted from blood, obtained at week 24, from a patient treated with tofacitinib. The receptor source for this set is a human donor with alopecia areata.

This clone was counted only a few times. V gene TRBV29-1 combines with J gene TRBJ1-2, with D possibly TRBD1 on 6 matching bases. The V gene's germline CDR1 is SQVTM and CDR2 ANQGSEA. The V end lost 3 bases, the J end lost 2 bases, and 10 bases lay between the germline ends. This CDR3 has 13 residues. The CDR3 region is CSVDKQGNYGYTF. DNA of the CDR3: TGCAGCGTTGATAAACAGGGAAACTATGGCTACACCTTC.

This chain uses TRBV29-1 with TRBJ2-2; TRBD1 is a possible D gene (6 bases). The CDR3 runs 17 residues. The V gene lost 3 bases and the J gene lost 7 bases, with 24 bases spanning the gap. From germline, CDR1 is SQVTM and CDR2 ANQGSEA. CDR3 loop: CSVDHLGQGMENGELFF. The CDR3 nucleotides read TGCAGCGTTGATCACCTTGGGCAGGGGATGGAAAACGGGGAGCTGTTTTTT.

The DNA for the CDR3 is TGTGCCAGCAGCCTTCCTCTAGCGGGAGGGCCTTACGAGCAGTACTTC. Translating it yields CASSLPLAGGPYEQYF. This chain joins TRBV7-9 and TRBJ2-7; 12 bases are a match to TRBD2. Looked up from germline, CDR1 is SEHNR and CDR2 is FQNEAQ (reference sequence). This CDR3 comprises 16 residues. J gave up 4 bases and V 5 bases, and 9 bases lay outside the gene matches.

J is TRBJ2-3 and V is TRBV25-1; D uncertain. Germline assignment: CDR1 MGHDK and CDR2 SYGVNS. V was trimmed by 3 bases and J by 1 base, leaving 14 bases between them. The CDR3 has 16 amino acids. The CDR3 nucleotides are TGTGCCAGCAGTGACCCGGACGTGCTTGGCACAGATACGCAGTATTTT. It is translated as CASSDPDVLGTDTQYF.

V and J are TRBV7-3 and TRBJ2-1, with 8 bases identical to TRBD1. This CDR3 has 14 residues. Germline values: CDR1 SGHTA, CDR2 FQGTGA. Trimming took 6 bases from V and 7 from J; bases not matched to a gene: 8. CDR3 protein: CASSSTGTGNEQFF. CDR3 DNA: TGTGCCAGCAGTTCCACCGGGACAGGAAATGAGCAGTTCTTC.

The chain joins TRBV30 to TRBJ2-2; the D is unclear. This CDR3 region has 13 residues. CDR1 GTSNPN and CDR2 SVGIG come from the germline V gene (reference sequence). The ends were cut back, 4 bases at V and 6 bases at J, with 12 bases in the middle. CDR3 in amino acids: CAWILDFSGELFF. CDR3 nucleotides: TGTGCCTGGATATTAGACTTTTCCGGGGAGCTGTTTTTT.

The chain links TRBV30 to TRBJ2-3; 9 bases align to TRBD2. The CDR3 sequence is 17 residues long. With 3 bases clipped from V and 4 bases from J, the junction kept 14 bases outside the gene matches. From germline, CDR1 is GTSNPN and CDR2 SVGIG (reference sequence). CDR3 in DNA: TGTGCCTGGAGGGCAGACGGTAGCGGGAGACTTTCAGATACGCAGTATTTT. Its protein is CAWRADGSGRLSDTQYF.

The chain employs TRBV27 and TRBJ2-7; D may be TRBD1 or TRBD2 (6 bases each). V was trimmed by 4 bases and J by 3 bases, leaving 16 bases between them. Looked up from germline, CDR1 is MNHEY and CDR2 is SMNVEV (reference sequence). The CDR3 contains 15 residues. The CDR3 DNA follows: TGTGCCAGCAGTTCACCGATACAGGGACTCTACGAGCAGTACTTC. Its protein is CASSSPIQGLYEQYF.

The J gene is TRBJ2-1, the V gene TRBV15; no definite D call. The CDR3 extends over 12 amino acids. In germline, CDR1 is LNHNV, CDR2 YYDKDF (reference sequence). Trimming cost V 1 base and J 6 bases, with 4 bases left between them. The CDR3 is CATSRVRNEQFF. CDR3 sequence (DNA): TGTGCCACCAGCAGAGTCCGCAATGAGCAGTTCTTC.

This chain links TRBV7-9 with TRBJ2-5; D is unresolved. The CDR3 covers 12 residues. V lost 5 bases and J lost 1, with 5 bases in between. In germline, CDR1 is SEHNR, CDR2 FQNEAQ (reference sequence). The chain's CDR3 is CASSDIQETQYF. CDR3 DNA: TGTGCCAGCAGCGACATCCAAGAGACCCAGTACTTC.

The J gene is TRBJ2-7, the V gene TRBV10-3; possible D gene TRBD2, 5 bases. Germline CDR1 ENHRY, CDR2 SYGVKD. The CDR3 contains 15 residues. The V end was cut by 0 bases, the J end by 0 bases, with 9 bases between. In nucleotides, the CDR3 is TGTGCCATCAGTGAGTCGGTAGGGAGCTCCTACGAGCAGTACTTC. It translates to CAISESVGSSYEQYF.

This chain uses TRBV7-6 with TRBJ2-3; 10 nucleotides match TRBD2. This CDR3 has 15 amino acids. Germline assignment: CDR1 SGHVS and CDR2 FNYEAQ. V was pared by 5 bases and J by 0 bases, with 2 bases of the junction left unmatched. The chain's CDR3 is CASSPGLASTDTQYF. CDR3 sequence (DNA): TGTGCCAGCAGCCCGGGACTAGCGAGCACAGATACGCAGTATTTT.

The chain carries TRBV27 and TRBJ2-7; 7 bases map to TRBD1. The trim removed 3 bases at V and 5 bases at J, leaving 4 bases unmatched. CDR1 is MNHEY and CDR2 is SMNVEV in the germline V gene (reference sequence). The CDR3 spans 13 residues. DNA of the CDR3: TGTGCCAGCAGTTTGACAGGGAACCACGAGCAGTACTTC. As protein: CASSLTGNHEQYF.

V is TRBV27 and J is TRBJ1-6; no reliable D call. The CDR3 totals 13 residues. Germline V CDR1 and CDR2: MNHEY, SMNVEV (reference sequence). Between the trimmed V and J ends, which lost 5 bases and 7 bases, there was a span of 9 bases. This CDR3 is CASSIGINSPLHF. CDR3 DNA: TGTGCCAGCAGTATAGGGATAAATTCACCCCTCCACTTT.

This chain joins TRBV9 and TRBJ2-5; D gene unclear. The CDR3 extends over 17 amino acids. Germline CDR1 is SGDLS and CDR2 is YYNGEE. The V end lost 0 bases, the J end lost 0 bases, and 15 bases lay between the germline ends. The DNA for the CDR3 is TGTGCCAGCAGCGTAGCTTTTATTGATACTAACCAAGAGACCCAGTACTTC. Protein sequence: CASSVAFIDTNQETQYF. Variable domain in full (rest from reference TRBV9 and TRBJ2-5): DSGVTQTPKHLITATGQRVTLRCSPRSGDLSVYWYQQSLDQGLQFLIQYYNGEERAKGNILERFSAQQFPDLHSELNLSSLELGDSALYFCASSVAFIDTNQETQYFGPGTRLLVL.

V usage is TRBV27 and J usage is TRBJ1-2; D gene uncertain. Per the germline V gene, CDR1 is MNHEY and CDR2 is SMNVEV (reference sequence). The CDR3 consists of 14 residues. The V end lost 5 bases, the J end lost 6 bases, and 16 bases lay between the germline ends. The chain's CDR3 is CASSDTFASDGYTF. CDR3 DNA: TGTGCCAGCAGTGATACCTTTGCAAGCGATGGCTACACCTTC.

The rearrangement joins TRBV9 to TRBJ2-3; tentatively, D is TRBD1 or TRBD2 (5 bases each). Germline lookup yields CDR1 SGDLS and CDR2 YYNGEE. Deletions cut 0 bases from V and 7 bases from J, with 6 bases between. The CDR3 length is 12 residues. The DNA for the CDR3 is TGTGCCAGCAGCGTAGGGGACCATACGCAGTATTTT. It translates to CASSVGDHTQYF.

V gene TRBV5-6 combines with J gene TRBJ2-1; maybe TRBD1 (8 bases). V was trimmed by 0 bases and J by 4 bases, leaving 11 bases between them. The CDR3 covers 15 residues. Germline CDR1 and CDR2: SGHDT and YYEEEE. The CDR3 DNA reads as TGTGCCAGCAGCTTGGACAGGGGGGGTTACAATGAGCAGTTCTTC. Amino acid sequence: CASSLDRGGYNEQFF. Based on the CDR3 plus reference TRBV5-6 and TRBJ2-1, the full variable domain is DAGVTQSPTHLIKTRGQQVTLRCSPKSGHDTVSWYQQALGQGPQFIFQYYEEEERQRGNFPDRFSGHQFPNYSSELNVNALLLGDSALYLCASSLDRGGYNEQFFGPGTRLTVL.

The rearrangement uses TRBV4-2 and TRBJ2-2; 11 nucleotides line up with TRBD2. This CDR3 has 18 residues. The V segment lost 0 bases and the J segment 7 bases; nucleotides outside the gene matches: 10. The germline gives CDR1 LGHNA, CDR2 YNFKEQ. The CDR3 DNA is TGTGCCAGCAGCCAAGAGGCGACTAGCGGGGCTTGGGGCGGGGAGCTGTTTTTT. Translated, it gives CASSQEATSGAWGGELFF.

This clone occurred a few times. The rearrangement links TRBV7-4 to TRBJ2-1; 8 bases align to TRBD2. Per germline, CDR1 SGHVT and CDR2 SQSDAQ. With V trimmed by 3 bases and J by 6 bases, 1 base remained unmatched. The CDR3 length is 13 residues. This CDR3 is CASSFAGGNEQFF. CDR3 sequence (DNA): TGTGCCAGCAGCTTCGCGGGGGGCAATGAGCAGTTCTTC.

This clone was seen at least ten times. The CDR3, as DNA: TGTGCCAGCAGCCCCGGGGTTGACACCGGGGAGCTGTTTTTT. Translating it yields CASSPGVDTGELFF. The chain joins TRBV6-4 to TRBJ2-2, with D maybe TRBD2 (5 bases). The CDR3 extends over 14 amino acids. Germline CDR1 and CDR2: MRHNA and SNTAGT. V lost 6 bases to trimming and J lost 3 bases, with 11 bases between them.